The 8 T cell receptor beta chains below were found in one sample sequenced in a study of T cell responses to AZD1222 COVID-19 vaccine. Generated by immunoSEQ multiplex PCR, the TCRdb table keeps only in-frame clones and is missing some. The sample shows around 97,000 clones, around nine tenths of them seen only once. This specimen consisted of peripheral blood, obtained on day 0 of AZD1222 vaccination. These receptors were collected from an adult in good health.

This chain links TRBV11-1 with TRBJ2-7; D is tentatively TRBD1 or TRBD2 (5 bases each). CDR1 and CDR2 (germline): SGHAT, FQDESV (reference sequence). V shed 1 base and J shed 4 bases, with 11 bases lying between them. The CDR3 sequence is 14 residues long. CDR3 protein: CASSLGRDGYEQYF. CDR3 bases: TGTGCCAGCAGCTTAGGCCGGGACGGGTACGAGCAGTACTTC.

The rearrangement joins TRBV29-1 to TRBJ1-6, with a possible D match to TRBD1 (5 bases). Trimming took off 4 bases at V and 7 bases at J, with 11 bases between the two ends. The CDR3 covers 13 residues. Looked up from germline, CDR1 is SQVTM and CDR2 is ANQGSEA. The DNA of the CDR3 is TGCAGCGTTGCCAGGGAGGTAAATTCACCCCTCCACTTT. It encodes CSVAREVNSPLHF.

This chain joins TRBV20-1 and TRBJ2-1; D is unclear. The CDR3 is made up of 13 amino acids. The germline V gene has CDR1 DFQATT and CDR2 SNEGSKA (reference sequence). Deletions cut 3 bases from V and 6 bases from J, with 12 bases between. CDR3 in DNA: TGCAGTGCTAGTGGTAAAGCTTTCAATGAGCAGTTCTTC. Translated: CSASGKAFNEQFF.

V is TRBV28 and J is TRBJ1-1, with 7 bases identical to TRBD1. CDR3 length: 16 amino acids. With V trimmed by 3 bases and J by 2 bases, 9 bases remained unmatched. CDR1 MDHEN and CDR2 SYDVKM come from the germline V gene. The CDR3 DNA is TGTGCCAGCAGTTTGTGGGGAGGGGGCGAAAACACTGAAGCTTTCTTT. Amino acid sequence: CASSLWGGGENTEAFF. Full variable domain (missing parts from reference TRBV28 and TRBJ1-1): DVKVTQSSRYLVKRTGEKVFLECVQDMDHENMFWYRQDPGLGLRLIYFSYDVKMKEKGDIPEGYSVSREKKERFSLILESASTNQTSMYLCASSLWGGGENTEAFFGQGTRLTVV.

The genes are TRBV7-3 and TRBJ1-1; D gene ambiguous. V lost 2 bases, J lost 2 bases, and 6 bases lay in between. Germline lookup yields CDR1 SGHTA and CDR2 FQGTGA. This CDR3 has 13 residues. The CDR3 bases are TGTGCCAGCAGCTTAGGGATAAACACTGAAGCTTTCTTT. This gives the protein CASSLGINTEAFF.

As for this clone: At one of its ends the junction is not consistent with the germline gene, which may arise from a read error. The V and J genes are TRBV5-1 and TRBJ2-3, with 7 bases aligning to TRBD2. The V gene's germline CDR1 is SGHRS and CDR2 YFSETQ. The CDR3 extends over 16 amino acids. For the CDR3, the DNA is TGCGCCAGCAACTTGGACGGGCTAGCGGTGACCGATACGCAGTATTTT. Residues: CASNLDGLAVTDTQYF.

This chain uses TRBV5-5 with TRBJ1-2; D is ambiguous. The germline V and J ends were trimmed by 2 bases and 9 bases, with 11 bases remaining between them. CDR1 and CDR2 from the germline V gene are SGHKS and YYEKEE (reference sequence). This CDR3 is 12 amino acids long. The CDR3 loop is CASSFGSKRYTF. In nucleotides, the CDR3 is TGTGCCAGCAGCTTCGGGTCCAAACGCTACACCTTC.

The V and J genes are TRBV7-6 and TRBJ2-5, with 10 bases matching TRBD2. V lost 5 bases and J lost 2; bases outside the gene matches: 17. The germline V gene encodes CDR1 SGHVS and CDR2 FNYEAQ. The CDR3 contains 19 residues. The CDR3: CASSPRVRSGLASQETQYF. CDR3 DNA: TGTGCCAGCAGCCCCCGCGTAAGGTCGGGACTAGCGTCTCAAGAGACCCAGTACTTC.